This T cell receptor beta chain originates from a study of cytomegalovirus exposure and HLA in healthy donors. As to this clone: Its antigen is still unknown.

Whole-study results and caveats: Information on immune exposure was restricted to one variable (CMV serostatus).

This CDR3 is 11 amino acids long. Looked up from germline, CDR1 is SGHNT and CDR2 is YYREEE (reference sequence). PCR used 60 Vbeta primers and 13 Jbeta primers. Data came from immunoSEQ multiplex PCR; TCRdb stores just in-frame clones and leaves some out. Of hundreds of thousands of clones listed, around 89% are singletons. This clonotype was obtained from a young woman in good health and CMV-seronegative. Sequencing used PBMCs. The rearrangement links TRBV5-4 to TRBJ1-2; unclear D gene. The CDR3 region has the DNA TGTGCAGCTGGGCACTACTATGGCTACACCTTC. This gives the protein CAAGHYYGYTF.